The T cell receptor beta chain described here comes from a study of blood T cells in healthy people across ages. Then a second PCR, running roughly 7 to 11 cycles, was carried out with a sample-barcoded 5' primer and a J-beta primer mix. Via MiXCR, TCRdb re-called the 5' RACE reads, giving one row per CDR3 protein. The sample holds 700,000 to 900,000 distinct CDR3 sequences, about a quarter seen once. Regarding the study as a whole: Across the age range, TCR beta diversity per million T cells fell in a roughly linear way.

This clonotype was counted once. As yet, its antigen is unknown. The CDR3 runs to 16 residues. The V and J ends lost 2 bases and 7 bases, in that order; junction bases with no gene match: 11. CDR1 is SGHNT, CDR2 YYREEE, per germline (reference sequence). These sequences were also reported in another study, on T cells of mothers and their children. That paper states: Three healthy Caucasian mothers and their six children donated.

This chain connects TRBV5-4 to TRBJ2-1; 8 bases agree with TRBD1. This TCR was recovered from a boy between 10 and 17 years old in good health. What was sequenced was blood. The CDR3 DNA sequence: TGTGCCAGCAGCTTCCCGGGACAGGAAGGGAGGAATGAGCAGTTCTTC. It encodes CASSFPGQEGRNEQFF.